A single sample is the source of the 16 T cell receptor beta chains below, sequenced in a study of CD8 T cells in ankylosing spondylitis. One entry per CDR3 protein results from TCRdb running MiXCR on the 5' RACE reads. The sample yields 500,000 to 650,000 distinct CDR3 sequences, approximately 5.3% seen once. Their target antigens are unknown. Whole-study findings and limits: A TCR beta motif of eight highly homologous variants appeared characteristic of ankylosing spondylitis blood.

What was sequenced was blood, either unsorted or a sorted T cell fraction (not recorded which). The receptors stem from a male donor with ankylosing spondylitis.

This clonotype was seen repeatedly, ten times or more. The chain carries TRBV7-2 and TRBJ1-2, with D possibly matching TRBD1 (5 bases). V lost 3 bases and J 4 bases, leaving 12 bases between the germline ends. CDR1 is SGHTA, CDR2 FQGNSA, per germline. This CDR3 is 14 amino acids long. The chain's CDR3 is CASSLEPRAYGYTF. Written as DNA, the CDR3 is TGTGCCAGCAGCTTGGAGCCCAGGGCCTATGGCTACACCTTC.

This clonotype was seen many times. The V call is TRBV27, the J call TRBJ2-7, with D perhaps given as TRBD1 or TRBD2 (5 bases each). The CDR3 is made up of 14 amino acids. Germline V CDR1 and CDR2: MNHEY, SMNVEV (reference sequence). V was cut by 5 bases and J by 4 bases, with 15 bases left in between. Here the CDR3 reads CASSPGAGWYEQYF. The CDR3 coding sequence is TGTGCCAGCAGTCCCGGGGCAGGGTGGTACGAGCAGTACTTC.

This clonotype was counted many times. The J gene is TRBJ1-2, the V gene TRBV6-5, with 11 bases matching TRBD1. CDR3 length: 15 residues. The ends lost 2 bases at V and 2 bases at J; junction bases unmatched: 1. Looked up from germline, CDR1 is MNHEY and CDR2 is SVGAGI. CDR3 sequence reads: CASSYGQGANYGYTF. CDR3 sequence (DNA): TGTGCCAGCAGTTACGGACAGGGGGCAAACTATGGCTACACCTTC.

The table lists this clonotype with many counts. V is TRBV6-5 and J is TRBJ2-3, with a tentative D call TRBD2 (6 bases). V lost 3 bases and J lost 1, with 11 bases in between. From germline, CDR1 is MNHEY and CDR2 SVGAGI. There are 15 residues in the CDR3. CDR3 region: CASSYQPSGTDTQYF. CDR3 in DNA: TGTGCCAGCAGTTATCAGCCTAGCGGCACAGATACGCAGTATTTT.

Many counts were recorded for this clonotype. This chain joins TRBV12-3 or TRBV12-4 and TRBJ1-1; D is undetermined. This CDR3 is built from 11 residues. Trimming pared 3 bases from V and 4 bases from J, leaving 3 bases between. CDR3 sequence: CASSLFTEAFF. CDR3 DNA sequence: TGTGCCAGCAGTTTGTTCACTGAAGCTTTCTTT.

At least ten counts were recorded for this clonotype. The chain carries TRBV6-2 or TRBV6-3 and TRBJ1-5; D is ambiguous. Germline CDR1 reads MNHEY; CDR2 reads SVGEGT. Trimming stripped 7 bases from V and 5 bases from J, with 18 bases between. This CDR3 is 15 amino acids long. The CDR3 loop reads CASISSRWEHQPQHF. In DNA form, the CDR3 reads TGTGCCAGCATCTCATCCAGGTGGGAACATCAGCCCCAGCATTTT.

The chain uses TRBV7-9 and TRBJ2-5; weak D call: TRBD1 (5 bases). From germline, CDR1 is SEHNR and CDR2 FQNEAQ (reference sequence). This CDR3 has 15 residues. Deletions cut 3 bases from V and 4 bases from J, with 15 bases between. The CDR3 region is CASSFKGFYGETQYF. DNA of the CDR3: TGTGCCAGCAGCTTTAAGGGGTTTTATGGAGAGACCCAGTACTTC.

A few counts support this clonotype. The chain employs TRBV7-2 and TRBJ1-6; no definite D call. The CDR3 sequence is 15 residues long. Germline lookup yields CDR1 SGHTA and CDR2 FQGNSA. The ends were cut back, 1 base at V and 4 bases at J, with 8 bases in the middle. The CDR3 DNA reads TGTGCCAGCAGCTTAGAACAGCATTATAATTCACCCCTCCACTTT. Translated, it gives CASSLEQHYNSPLHF. Full variable domain (rest looked up from reference TRBV7-2 and TRBJ1-6): GAGVSQSPSNKVTEKGKDVELRCDPISGHTALYWYRQSLGQGLEFLIYFQGNSAPDKSGLPSDRFSAERTGGSVSTLTIQRTQQEDSAVYLCASSLEQHYNSPLHFGNGTRLTVT.

This clonotype was seen ten or more times. CDR3 coding DNA: TGCGCCAGCAGCTTGGATCCGGGAAACACTGAAGCTTTCTTT. Its translation: CASSLDPGNTEAFF. The genes are TRBV5-1 and TRBJ1-1, with D uncertain. The germline gives CDR1 SGHRS, CDR2 YFSETQ. V was cut by 0 bases and J by 2 bases, with 8 bases left in between. This CDR3 contains 14 residues.

This clonotype appeared many times. The rearrangement links TRBV4-2 to TRBJ1-2, with TRBD1 matching 8 bases. J lost 8 bases, V lost 1 base, and 12 bases had no gene match. Germline V gene lookup returns CDR1 LGHNA and CDR2 YNFKEQ. This CDR3 contains 16 residues. The CDR3 sequence: CASSQASGQAREGYTF. The DNA for the CDR3 is TGTGCCAGCAGCCAAGCCTCGGGACAGGCCCGGGAAGGCTACACCTTC.

At least ten counts were recorded for this clonotype. The CDR3 coding sequence is TGTGCCAGCACCATTTCCTCTAGCTCCTATAATTCACCCCTCCACTTT. It encodes CASTISSSSYNSPLHF. The chain employs TRBV7-9 and TRBJ1-6; no firm D call. CDR1 is SEHNR and CDR2 is FQNEAQ in the germline V gene (reference sequence). V was clipped by 7 bases and J by 0 bases, with 13 bases between them. CDR3 length: 16 residues.

This clonotype was seen only a few times. V usage is TRBV11-2 and J usage is TRBJ2-3; D gene ambiguous. The V and J ends lost 5 bases and 3 bases respectively, with 6 bases between them. CDR1 SGHAT and CDR2 FQNNGV come from the germline V gene. This CDR3 has 12 amino acids. The CDR3 region has the DNA TGTGCCAGCAGCCCGTGGACAGATACGCAGTATTTT. It encodes CASSPWTDTQYF.

This clonotype has ten or more counts. At one boundary the junction diverges from the germline segment, which might be a read error. The gene calls are TRBV28 and TRBJ2-7; D remains unclear. There are 12 residues in the CDR3. Germline V CDR1 and CDR2: MDHEN, SYDVKM. CDR3 nucleotide sequence: TGCGCCAGCAGCTTCGGCTCCTACGAGCAGTACTTC. Translation gives CASSFGSYEQYF.

This clonotype was recorded many times. V usage is TRBV20-1 and J usage is TRBJ1-1, with D tentatively TRBD1 (5 bases). The CDR3 totals 16 residues. Germline V CDR1 and CDR2: DFQATT, SNEGSKA (reference sequence). Trimming took off 4 bases at V and 5 bases at J, with 23 bases between the two ends. CDR3 amino acids: CSANDARGRGVTEAFF. As DNA, the CDR3 is TGCAGTGCTAACGATGCTCGGGGCCGAGGAGTGACTGAAGCTTTCTTT.

In its sample, this clonotype was seen many times. This chain joins TRBV6-2 or TRBV6-3 and TRBJ2-2; D ambiguous. Germline V CDR1 and CDR2: MNHEY, SVGEGT. CDR3 length: 12 residues. Between the trimmed V and J ends, which lost 6 bases and 5 bases, there was a span of 7 bases. In DNA, the CDR3 is TGTGCCAGCAGCCTAGAAACCGGGGAGCTGTTTTTT. Its protein product is CASSLETGELFF.

The table lists this clonotype with many counts. The rearrangement uses TRBV29-1 and TRBJ2-1; D remains ambiguous. This CDR3 has 11 amino acids. The germline V gene has CDR1 SQVTM and CDR2 ANQGSEA. V dropped 4 bases and J dropped 6 bases, with 7 bases sitting between them. CDR3: CSVGFSNEQFF. CDR3 sequence (DNA): TGCAGCGTTGGGTTCTCCAATGAGCAGTTCTTC.